Listed here are 7 T cell receptor beta chains from one sample, sequenced in a study of early T cells in non-severe SARS-CoV-2 infection. TCRdb used MiXCR to reprocess the 5' RACE reads, holding one entry per CDR3 protein. In the table there are 45,000 to 55,000 distinct CDR3 sequences, roughly 13% of which are singletons. The sample was whole blood. The source of these receptors is an adult who was a healthcare worker with PCR-confirmed SARS-CoV-2 infection or an uninfected control (not recorded which).

The rearrangement joins TRBV19 to TRBJ2-2, with 9 bases aligning to TRBD1. V lost 5 bases to trimming and J lost 6 bases; unmatched junction nucleotides: 10. Germline V gene data show CDR1 as LNHDA and CDR2 as SQIVND (reference sequence). The CDR3 extends over 16 amino acids. The CDR3 region has the DNA TGTGCCAGTAGTTCACCGGGACAGGGTGAGGCCGGGGAGCTGTTTTTT. Protein product: CASSSPGQGEAGELFF. Filled out from reference TRBV19 and TRBJ2-2, the complete variable domain reads DGGITQSPKYLFRKEGQNVTLSCEQNLNHDAMYWYRQDPGQGLRLIYYSQIVNDFQKGDIAEGYSVSREKKESFPLTVTSAQKNPTAFYLCASSSPGQGEAGELFFGEGSRLTVL.

This clonotype has just a few counts. This sequence joins TRBV6-6 and TRBJ2-7; no definite D call. This CDR3 comprises 12 residues. V shed 2 bases and J shed 2 bases, with 4 bases lying between them. CDR1 and CDR2 from the germline V gene are MNHNY and SVGAGI (reference sequence). The CDR3 spells CASSYGTYEQYF. The DNA of the CDR3 is TGTGCCAGCAGTTACGGGACCTACGAGCAGTACTTC.

This clonotype came up many times. The chain recombines TRBV6-5 with TRBJ2-3; 10 positions match TRBD1. This CDR3 comprises 15 residues. Trimming at V came to 5 bases and at J to 4 bases, leaving 6 bases not matched to a gene. Germline V gene lookup returns CDR1 MNHEY and CDR2 SVGAGI. The CDR3 nucleotides are TGTGCCAGCAGTCAGAGGACAGGGGGAGCAGATACGCAGTATTTT. This sequence encodes CASSQRTGGADTQYF.

This rearrangement joins TRBV20-1 to TRBJ2-7; perhaps TRBD2 as D (6 bases). The CDR3 totals 15 residues. The V gene lost 3 bases and the J gene lost 7 bases, with 22 bases spanning the gap. CDR1 DFQATT and CDR2 SNEGSKA come from the germline V gene (reference sequence). In nucleotides, the CDR3 is TGCAGTGCTAGTCCCTTAGCCAGCGGGCCCCTTGAGCAGTACTTC. It translates to CSASPLASGPLEQYF.

This chain links TRBV6-2 or TRBV6-3 with TRBJ2-7; 14 bases map to TRBD2. The trim removed 2 bases at V and 3 bases at J, leaving 9 bases unmatched. The CDR3 totals 18 residues. Germline CDR1 is MNHEY and CDR2 is SVGEGT. The CDR3 DNA reads as TGTGCCAGCAGTTACACCAGACTAGCGGGAGGGCCGTACTACGAGCAGTACTTC. Translation gives CASSYTRLAGGPYYEQYF.

The chain is built from TRBV15 and TRBJ1-1; D gene uncertain. V shed 7 bases and J shed 0 bases, with 9 bases lying between them. This CDR3 spans 13 amino acids. Germline CDR1 LNHNV, CDR2 YYDKDF (reference sequence). CDR3 DNA sequence: TGTGCCACCACCCTTGGGATGAACACTGAAGCTTTCTTT. It encodes CATTLGMNTEAFF.

This rearrangement joins TRBV19 to TRBJ2-1, with TRBD2 matching over 7 bases. Germline V CDR1 and CDR2: LNHDA, SQIVND (reference sequence). The CDR3 contains 17 residues. The V segment lost 3 bases and the J segment 6 bases; nucleotides outside the gene matches: 14. This CDR3 reads CASSIRLAARGINEQFF. The CDR3 bases are TGTGCCAGTAGTATCCGTCTAGCGGCGAGGGGTATCAATGAGCAGTTCTTC. The full variable domain, with the rest looked up from reference TRBV19 and TRBJ2-1, is DGGITQSPKYLFRKEGQNVTLSCEQNLNHDAMYWYRQDPGQGLRLIYYSQIVNDFQKGDIAEGYSVSREKKESFPLTVTSAQKNPTAFYLCASSIRLAARGINEQFFGPGTRLTVL.